This is a list of T cell receptor beta chains from one sample in a study of T cells after yellow fever vaccination. TCRdb re-analysed the 5' RACE reads in MiXCR, keeping a single row per CDR3 protein. The table includes roughly 180,000 distinct CDR3 sequences, roughly 6.4% detected once. The sample was CD4+ T cells sorted from PBMCs, taken on the day of the first yellow fever vaccination. These receptor sequences come from a young man who received the YFV17D yellow fever vaccine. The CDR3 runs from the conserved cysteine through the conserved F or W. A D gene is named only where the DNA matches it firmly. Some rows mark clone size as missing; the rest say once, few, many or name a class of expanded clone.

CDR3nt: TGTGCCACCAGCAGAGATCGCCAGTACATTCAGTACTTC
CDR3aa: CATSRDRQYIQYF
v_gene: TRBV15
abundance: NA
j_gene: TRBJ2-4
d_gene: NA

CDR3nt: TGCGCCAGCAGCCCCGGGACAGGAATCCACGGCTACACCTTC
CDR3aa: CASSPGTGIHGYTF
v_gene: TRBV5-1
abundance: NA
j_gene: TRBJ1-2
d_gene: TRBD1

CDR3nt: TGTGCCAGCAGCTTAATGGGACAGGTTCCTAATGAAAAACTGTTTTTT
CDR3aa: CASSLMGQVPNEKLFF
v_gene: TRBV7-2
abundance: few
j_gene: TRBJ1-4
d_gene: TRBD1

CDR3nt: TGTGCCAGCAGCTCGGGGACTACCAATTCACCCCTCCACTTT
CDR3aa: CASSSGTTNSPLHF
v_gene: TRBV5-6
abundance: many
j_gene: TRBJ1-6
d_gene: NA

CDR3nt: TGCGCCAGCAGCTCGACTGACTTCGTGAGCTCCTACAATGAGCAGTTCTTC
CDR3aa: CASSSTDFVSSYNEQFF
v_gene: TRBV5-1
abundance: many
j_gene: TRBJ2-1
d_gene: NA

CDR3nt: TGCGCCAGCAGCTTGGTGGGGGTCCCTTTAAATGAGCAGTTCTTC
CDR3aa: CASSLVGVPLNEQFF
v_gene: TRBV5-1
abundance: many
j_gene: TRBJ2-1
d_gene: NA

CDR3nt: TGTGCCACCAGTGATTTAAGTAGAAGGGGGGCCCAGTACTTC
CDR3aa: CATSDLSRRGAQYF
v_gene: TRBV24-1
abundance: few
j_gene: TRBJ2-5
d_gene: NA

CDR3nt: TGTGCCAGCAGTTCCCCCGGCGGGGGGGGGCCGTACGGGCAGTTCTTC
CDR3aa: CASSSPGGGGPYGQFF
v_gene: TRBV28
abundance: few
j_gene: TRBJ2-1
d_gene: TRBD2

CDR3nt: TGTGCCAGCAGCTTATGGACTAGCGGGGATCAAGAGACCCAGTACTTC
CDR3aa: CASSLWTSGDQETQYF
v_gene: TRBV7-8
abundance: few
j_gene: TRBJ2-5
d_gene: TRBD2

CDR3nt: TGTGTCAGCAGCTCAGGCTTGACCGGGTTGAGGACTGAAGCTTTCTTT
CDR3aa: CVSSSGLTGLRTEAFF
v_gene: TRBV7-3
abundance: NA
j_gene: TRBJ1-1
d_gene: NA

CDR3nt: TGTGCCAGCAGTCTAGAGACAGGTCTAGGCTACACCTTC
CDR3aa: CASSLETGLGYTF
v_gene: TRBV25-1
abundance: NA
j_gene: TRBJ1-2
d_gene: NA

CDR3nt: TGCGCCAGCAGCTTGCACTCTGGAAACACCATATATTTT
CDR3aa: CASSLHSGNTIYF
v_gene: TRBV5-1
abundance: many
j_gene: TRBJ1-3
d_gene: NA

CDR3nt: TGCGCCAACAGCCAACAGCCTAGCCCAGTCCCAGATACGCAGTATTTT
CDR3aa: CANSQQPSPVPDTQYF
v_gene: TRBV4-3
abundance: NA
j_gene: TRBJ2-3
d_gene: NA

CDR3nt: TGCGCCAGCAGCTTGGCGAGGGGTGACACTGAAGCTTTCTTT
CDR3aa: CASSLARGDTEAFF
v_gene: TRBV5-1
abundance: few
j_gene: TRBJ1-1
d_gene: NA

CDR3nt: TGTGCCCCGACTTTGACAGAGAACACTGAAGCTTTCTTT
CDR3aa: CAPTLTENTEAFF
v_gene: TRBV7-9
abundance: few
j_gene: TRBJ1-1
d_gene: NA

CDR3nt: TGCGCCAGCAGCCAGGGGGCCAGCGCTAATCAGCCCCAGCATTTT
CDR3aa: CASSQGASANQPQHF
v_gene: TRBV4-1
abundance: few
j_gene: TRBJ1-5
d_gene: NA

CDR3nt: TGCGCCAGCAGCTTGCCAGGGGCAGGCAATGAGCAGTTCTTC
CDR3aa: CASSLPGAGNEQFF
v_gene: TRBV5-1
abundance: NA
j_gene: TRBJ2-1
d_gene: NA

CDR3nt: TGCGCCAGCAGCTACCCCGGGGGCGATGAGCAGTTCTTC
CDR3aa: CASSYPGGDEQFF
v_gene: TRBV5-1
abundance: many
j_gene: TRBJ2-1
d_gene: NA

CDR3nt: TGTGCCAGCAGTTTCAGGCTTTTCACAGATACGCAGTATTTT
CDR3aa: CASSFRLFTDTQYF
v_gene: TRBV12-3/TRBV12-4
abundance: few
j_gene: TRBJ2-3
d_gene: NA

CDR3nt: TGCAGTTCCGCCGGGACAGGGGGGAATGAGCAGTTCTTC
CDR3aa: CSSAGTGGNEQFF
v_gene: TRBV20-1
abundance: many
j_gene: TRBJ2-1
d_gene: TRBD1

CDR3nt: TGTGCCAGCAGGACCAGACAGGACCGGGGCGACGAGCAGTACTTC
CDR3aa: CASRTRQDRGDEQYF
v_gene: TRBV6-1
abundance: NA
j_gene: TRBJ2-7
d_gene: NA

CDR3nt: TGTGCCAGCAGTGAGAGTCTTGGGGGTATCACTGAAGCTTTCTTT
CDR3aa: CASSESLGGITEAFF
v_gene: TRBV6-1
abundance: few
j_gene: TRBJ1-1
d_gene: NA

CDR3nt: TGTGCCAGCAGCTTATACTATGGACTAGCGGGGGGCGAGCAGTACTTC
CDR3aa: CASSLYYGLAGGEQYF
v_gene: TRBV7-2
abundance: NA
j_gene: TRBJ2-7
d_gene: TRBD2

CDR3nt: TGTGCCAGCTCACCCCGGACAGGGGCCGATGGCTACACCTTC
CDR3aa: CASSPRTGADGYTF
v_gene: TRBV18
abundance: few
j_gene: TRBJ1-2
d_gene: TRBD1

CDR3nt: TGCAGTGCTAGAGATAAGGTTCGTGGGGCCAGCCCCAATCAGCCCCAGCATTTT
CDR3aa: CSARDKVRGASPNQPQHF
v_gene: TRBV20-1
abundance: many
j_gene: TRBJ1-5
d_gene: NA

CDR3nt: TGTGCCAGCAGCTTGGGCCAAGCCAAAAACATTCAGTACTTC
CDR3aa: CASSLGQAKNIQYF
v_gene: TRBV5-8
abundance: many
j_gene: TRBJ2-4
d_gene: NA

CDR3nt: TGTGCCAGCAGTGTGGAGGAGAATCAGCCCCAGCATTTT
CDR3aa: CASSVEENQPQHF
v_gene: TRBV6-4
abundance: many
j_gene: TRBJ1-5
d_gene: NA